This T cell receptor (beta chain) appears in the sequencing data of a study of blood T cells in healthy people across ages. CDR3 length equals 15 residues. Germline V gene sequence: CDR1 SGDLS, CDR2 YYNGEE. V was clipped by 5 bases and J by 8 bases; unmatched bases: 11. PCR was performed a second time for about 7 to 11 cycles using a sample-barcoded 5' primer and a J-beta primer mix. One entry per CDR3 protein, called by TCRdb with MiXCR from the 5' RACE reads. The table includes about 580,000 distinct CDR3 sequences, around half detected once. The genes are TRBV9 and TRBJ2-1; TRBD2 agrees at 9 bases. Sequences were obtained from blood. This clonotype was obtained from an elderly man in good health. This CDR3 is CASSRQTSGLDEQFF. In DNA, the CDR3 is TGTGCCAGCAGTCGCCAGACTAGCGGTCTCGATGAGCAGTTCTTC.